The 16 T cell receptor beta chains reported below all come from one sample, sequenced in a study of T cell responses to AZD1222 COVID-19 vaccine. Generated by immunoSEQ multiplex PCR, the TCRdb table keeps only in-frame clones and is missing some. The table includes around 120,000 clones, roughly 91% detected once. The source was peripheral blood, collected 28 days after the second AZD1222 dose. These receptors were taken from an adult who received the AZD1222 COVID-19 vaccine.

The chain is built from TRBV19 and TRBJ2-2; TRBD1 matches 7 bases. The CDR3 totals 15 residues. In germline, CDR1 is LNHDA, CDR2 SQIVND (reference sequence). With 7 bases clipped from V and 7 bases from J, the junction kept 12 bases outside the gene matches. The CDR3 loop reads CASTMGQIIGGELFF. The CDR3 nucleotides read TGTGCCAGTACTATGGGACAGATTATAGGCGGGGAGCTGTTTTTT.

This chain joins TRBV2 and TRBJ1-2; 10 nucleotides agree with TRBD1. This CDR3 has 14 residues. Germline V CDR1 and CDR2: SNHLY, FYNNEI. V lost 3 bases to trimming and J lost 5 bases; unmatched junction nucleotides: 3. In DNA, the CDR3 is TGTGCCAGCAGTGAGTCGGGACAGGGGTATGGCTACACCTTC. Translation gives CASSESGQGYGYTF.

The chain has TRBV7-3 and TRBJ1-1; 8 bases map to TRBD1. V trimming: 1 base; J trimming: 3 bases; junction bases outside the gene matches: 4. The length of the CDR3 is 15 residues. Germline-derived CDR1 and CDR2 are SGHTA and FQGTGA. DNA of the CDR3: TGTGCCAGCAGCTTAATTGGACAGGGTTACACTGAAGCTTTCTTT. Amino acids: CASSLIGQGYTEAFF.

The chain uses TRBV2 and TRBJ1-5; the D is unclear. Germline V CDR1 and CDR2: SNHLY, FYNNEI. Between the trimmed V and J ends, which lost 8 bases and 4 bases, there was a span of 12 bases. The CDR3 runs 13 residues. CDR3: CASGRMGNQPQHF. The CDR3 DNA is TGTGCCAGCGGGCGGATGGGGAATCAGCCCCAGCATTTT.

The J gene is TRBJ2-7, the V gene TRBV6-1; perhaps D is TRBD1 or TRBD2 (6 bases each). Germline V gene data show CDR1 as MNHNS and CDR2 as SASEGT. This CDR3 comprises 14 residues. V lost 3 bases to trimming and J lost 6 bases, with 15 bases between them. The CDR3 loop is CASSEGTKEGEQYF. The CDR3 bases are TGTGCCAGCAGTGAGGGGACAAAGGAGGGCGAGCAGTACTTC.

The V call is TRBV2, the J call TRBJ1-1, with D perhaps TRBD1 (6 bases). The CDR3 consists of 14 residues. Germline V lookup: CDR1 SNHLY, CDR2 FYNNEI. V lost 6 bases and J lost 0, with 11 bases in between. The CDR3, as DNA: TGTGCCAGCAGCCTAGGGGGGCTGAACACTGAAGCTTTCTTT. It yields the protein CASSLGGLNTEAFF.

The genes are TRBV9 and TRBJ1-1, with no clear D. V shed 0 bases and J shed 5 bases, with 17 bases lying between them. Germline CDR1 is SGDLS and CDR2 is YYNGEE. The CDR3 is made up of 16 amino acids. CDR3 nucleotides: TGTGCCAGCAGCGTAGGTGGGAATTTGGGGAAAACTGAAGCTTTCTTT. Translating it yields CASSVGGNLGKTEAFF.

This clone was picked up one time. This chain joins TRBV9 and TRBJ2-7, with D uncertain. The ends were cut back, 4 bases at V and 3 bases at J, with 11 bases in the middle. Per the germline V gene, CDR1 is SGDLS and CDR2 is YYNGEE. The CDR3 runs to 13 residues. The CDR3 loop reads CASSPLGLYEQYF. CDR3 DNA: TGTGCCAGCAGCCCCCTGGGTCTCTACGAGCAGTACTTC.

The chain employs TRBV7-9 and TRBJ2-3; D is uncertain. Germline values: CDR1 SEHNR, CDR2 FQNEAQ (reference sequence). The CDR3 extends over 15 amino acids. The germline V and J ends were trimmed by 2 bases and 2 bases, with 11 bases remaining between them. The CDR3 nucleotides read TGTGCCAGCAGCTTATCCGTCGCAGACACAGATACGCAGTATTTT. Its protein is CASSLSVADTDTQYF.

This clone was recorded once. The chain carries TRBV27 and TRBJ2-7; 9 nucleotides line up with TRBD1. This CDR3 is 14 amino acids long. Per the germline V gene, CDR1 is MNHEY and CDR2 is SMNVEV (reference sequence). After removal of 4 bases from V and 4 bases from J, the junction contained 5 bases not matched to a gene. CDR3 loop: CASSSGQGWYEQYF. The CDR3 coding sequence is TGTGCCAGCAGTTCCGGACAGGGGTGGTACGAGCAGTACTTC.

The rearrangement uses TRBV7-2 and TRBJ2-7; no clear D gene. V lost 1 base and J 2 bases, leaving 9 bases between the germline ends. Germline assignment: CDR1 SGHTA and CDR2 FQGNSA. The length of the CDR3 is 14 residues. The chain's CDR3 is CASSLGPGPYEQYF. For the CDR3, the DNA is TGTGCCAGCAGCTTAGGGCCGGGCCCCTACGAGCAGTACTTC. Based on the CDR3 plus reference TRBV7-2 and TRBJ2-7, the full variable domain is GAGVSQSPSNKVTEKGKDVELRCDPISGHTALYWYRQSLGQGLEFLIYFQGNSAPDKSGLPSDRFSAERTGGSVSTLTIQRTQQEDSAVYLCASSLGPGPYEQYFGPGTRLTVT.

This clone was seen just once. The V call is TRBV20-1, the J call TRBJ1-1; the D is unclear. This CDR3 contains 11 residues. Germline loops: CDR1 DFQATT, CDR2 SNEGSKA (reference sequence). CDR3 residues: CALALNTEAFF. The CDR3 DNA reads TGCGCCCTTGCGTTGAACACTGAAGCTTTCTTT.

The chain couples TRBV6-2 or TRBV6-3 to TRBJ2-1; tentative D call: TRBD2 (6 bases). The CDR3 loop spans 15 amino acids. The V end was cut by 5 bases, the J end by 10 bases, with 21 bases between. CDR1 MNHEY and CDR2 SVGEGT come from the germline V gene. The CDR3 sequence is CASSSGGASSREQFF. As DNA, the CDR3 is TGTGCCAGCAGTAGTGGAGGGGCTAGCTCGAGAGAGCAGTTCTTC.

J is TRBJ2-5 and V is TRBV7-8; possible D gene TRBD2, 6 bases. The CDR3 loop spans 15 amino acids. Germline V gene sequence: CDR1 SGHVS, CDR2 FQNEAQ. The V and J ends lost 4 bases and 5 bases respectively, with 17 bases between them. CDR3 amino acids: CASSWQSGRGETQYF. The CDR3 region has the DNA TGTGCCAGCAGCTGGCAGTCCGGCCGGGGGGAGACCCAGTACTTC.

The chain is built from TRBV27 and TRBJ1-2, with D hard to call. The V and J ends lost 3 bases and 4 bases respectively, with 9 bases between them. This CDR3 comprises 13 residues. Germline CDR1 is MNHEY and CDR2 is SMNVEV (reference sequence). CDR3 residues: CASSLRATYGYTF. CDR3 coding DNA: TGTGCCAGCAGTTTGAGAGCGACCTATGGCTACACCTTC.

This chain links TRBV19 with TRBJ2-1; D ambiguous. CDR1 is LNHDA and CDR2 is SQIVND in the germline V gene (reference sequence). This CDR3 spans 14 amino acids. Deletions cut 7 bases from V and 5 bases from J, with 15 bases between. CDR3 nucleotide sequence: TGTGCCAGTACAACCACAGAAGTGAACAATGAGCAGTTCTTC. This translates into CASTTTEVNNEQFF.